This T cell receptor (beta chain) was identified during a study of post-analysis software for immune sequencing data. From germline, CDR1 is SGHRS and CDR2 YFSETQ. CDR3 length: 17 amino acids. The V gene end was trimmed by 3 bases and the J gene end by 5 bases; junction bases not matched to a gene: 10. Details on this clonotype: Its cognate antigen is unknown.

Unique molecular identifiers featured in each of the TCR beta cDNA libraries. Starting from roughly 1 to 10 million T cells, the study yielded roughly 0.5 million cDNA molecules. MiXCR was run by TCRdb on the PCR reads, yielding one entry per CDR3 protein. The sample consists of hundreds of thousands of distinct CDR3 sequences, 44% of them appearing once. General study findings and limits: Roughly five TRBV segments were significantly more frequent in patients than in controls. TRBV5-6, TRBV5-1 and TRBV20-1 were among these segments.

V gene TRBV5-1 combines with J gene TRBJ2-1; 11 bases match TRBD2. The material sequenced was blood. The sequence was obtained from a girl aged 5 to 17 with multiple sclerosis. The CDR3 DNA is TGCGCCAGCAGCTGGGGGATTACTAGCGGGAGTGACAATGAGCAGTTCTTC. This codes for CASSWGITSGSDNEQFF.